This T cell receptor (beta chain) was recovered during a study of blood T cell repertoires in COVID-19. Study details: Sites across the United States, Italy and Spain contributed samples from acute and convalescent COVID-19.

Germline V lookup: CDR1 LGHDT, CDR2 YNNKEL (reference sequence). This CDR3 contains 17 residues. V was pared by 1 base and J by 0 bases, with 13 bases between. Produced via immunoSEQ multiplex PCR; TCRdb's table is partial and in-frame only. The sample includes roughly 230,000 clones, around 83% seen only once; the top ten take less than 7.5%. This clonotype was sampled from a woman in her forties or fifties with acute or convalescent COVID-19. V usage is TRBV3-1 (or the pseudogene TRBV3-2) and J usage is TRBJ2-1; possibly TRBD1 for D (5 bases). Sequencing used peripheral blood. CDR3 nucleotide sequence: TGTGCCAGCAGCCAAGGCCCAGACAGTTACTCCTACAATGAGCAGTTCTTC. This translates into CASSQGPDSYSYNEQFF.